This passage covers 6 T cell receptor beta chains from one sample sequenced in a study of blood T cell repertoires in COVID-19. The protocol was immunoSEQ multiplex PCR, while the TCRdb copy is restricted to in-frame clones and leaves out a portion. The sample lists almost 250,000 clones; approximately 85% were seen once. The specimen was peripheral blood. The receptors stem from a woman aged 80 or older with COVID-19, enrolled during active disease.

CDR3 in DNA: TGTGCCAGCAGCAGGGGGACAGGGGAAGGCTATGGCTACACCTTC. Translating it yields CASSRGTGEGYGYTF. The chain links TRBV7-2 to TRBJ1-2; 10 positions match TRBD1. Unmatched junction bases numbered 7, after V lost 5 bases and J lost 4 bases. From germline, CDR1 is SGHTA and CDR2 FQGNSA. The CDR3 runs to 15 residues.

The V and J genes are TRBV30 and TRBJ1-2, with 11 bases lining up with TRBD1. Germline lookup yields CDR1 GTSNPN and CDR2 SVGIG (reference sequence). Germline trimming cut 3 bases from V and 7 bases from J; bases unmatched to any gene: 1. This CDR3 has 12 amino acids. CDR3 residues: CAWRGTGGGYTF. The CDR3 DNA reads as TGTGCCTGGAGGGGGACAGGGGGTGGCTACACCTTC. The full variable domain, in which reference TRBV30 and TRBJ1-2 provide the parts outside the CDR3, is SQTIHQWPATLVQPVGSPLSLECTVEGTSNPNLYWYRQAAGRGLQLLFYSVGIGQISSEVPQNLSASRPQDRQFILSSKKLLLSDSGFYLCAWRGTGGGYTFGSGTRLTVV.

This clone has only one observation. Additional DNA sequences in this sample encode the identical CDR3. The chain is built from TRBV7-2 and TRBJ1-2; perhaps TRBD1 as D (5 bases). The CDR3 length is 13 residues. The V gene lost 5 bases and the J gene lost 2 bases, with 9 bases spanning the gap. The germline V gene has CDR1 SGHTA and CDR2 FQGNSA. The CDR3 DNA is TGTGCCAGCAGCCCCGACAGAAACTATGGCTACACCTTC. Translated: CASSPDRNYGYTF.

This clone showed up just once. J is TRBJ1-1 and V is TRBV19; 7 bases line up with TRBD1. From germline, CDR1 is LNHDA and CDR2 SQIVND (reference sequence). V shed 7 bases and J 6 bases; nucleotides not matched to a gene: 11. The CDR3 contains 14 residues. The CDR3 nucleotides read TGTGCCAGTACTCCGACAGGGCTTAACTCTGAAGCTTTCTTT. Residues: CASTPTGLNSEAFF. Full variable domain (remainder filled in from reference TRBV19 and TRBJ1-1): DGGITQSPKYLFRKEGQNVTLSCEQNLNHDAMYWYRQDPGQGLRLIYYSQIVNDFQKGDIAEGYSVSREKKESFPLTVTSAQKNPTAFYLCASTPTGLNSEAFFGQGTRLTVV.

V and J are TRBV6-2 or TRBV6-3 and TRBJ2-7; 8 bases map to TRBD1. CDR3 length: 13 amino acids. With 5 bases clipped from V and 4 bases from J, the junction kept 4 bases outside the gene matches. Germline V CDR1 and CDR2: MNHEY, SVGEGT. The CDR3, as DNA: TGTGCCAGCAGTGGGACAGGATCGTACGAGCAGTACTTC. This gives the protein CASSGTGSYEQYF.

This clone came up a few times. V is TRBV18 and J is TRBJ1-2; no clear D gene. Per the germline V gene, CDR1 is KGHSH and CDR2 is LQKENI. This CDR3 has 13 amino acids. V gave up 1 base and J gave up 4 bases, with 7 bases separating them. The CDR3 coding sequence is TGTGCCAGCTCACCACAGGGAGGCTATGGCTACACCTTC. As protein: CASSPQGGYGYTF.